The clone carrying this T cell receptor (beta chain) was picked up a small number of times. Its target is not known. The V gene lost 2 bases and the J gene lost 7 bases, with 11 bases spanning the gap. Germline CDR1 is MNHNS and CDR2 is SASEGT. CDR3 length: 13 residues. This sample's time point: week 23, last vaccination. Mutant IDH1 20-mer peptide, at 300 ug, made up each vaccine dose, with topical imiquimod. This sample was included in a study of a mutant IDH1 vaccine in newly diagnosed glioma. Overall study results and limits: Altogether, 85% to 95% of patients exhibited vaccine-induced immune responses.

Using immunoSEQ multiplex PCR, the repertoire was profiled, and TCRdb retains in-frame clones only, with some absent. The sample contains 77,000 or so clones, around 85% of which appear only once. The origin of this receptor is a woman aged 50 to 60 with glioma. This material consisted of PBMCs, taken from a glioma patient whose treatment included an IDH1 peptide vaccine. The genes are TRBV6-1 and TRBJ1-1; tentatively, D is TRBD1 (5 bases). CDR3: CASSENQGYEAFF. Here the CDR3 DNA reads TGTGCCAGCAGTGAAAACCAGGGCTATGAAGCTTTCTTT.